This TCR beta chain was retrieved from a study of CXCR3-negative and CXCR3-positive naive CD8 T cells. CDR3 length: 16 amino acids. Looked up from germline, CDR1 is GTSNPN and CDR2 is SVGIG (reference sequence). Of note for this clonotype: Antigen unknown.

Findings and caveats of the study: The study found more hydrophobic TRB CDR3s in CXCR3-positive naive cells than in CXCR3-negative naive cells.

The TRB cDNA libraries were prepared by 5' RACE with UMI labels. From its re-call of the 5' RACE reads, TCRdb lists each CDR3 protein once, without DNA. This table holds 130,000 to 150,000 distinct CDR3 sequences. This receptor was taken from a human donor in good health. Some clones in this sample may be carry-over from other donors' samples. The source material was naive CXCR3+ CD8+ T cells from blood. Noted subset: CD45RO-CCR7+CD27+CD95- naive CD8+ T cells expressing CXCR3 (TNR3+). V is TRBV30 and J is TRBJ1-5. CDR3 loop: CAWSVLGYNGHQPQHF. Full variable domain (missing parts from reference TRBV30 and TRBJ1-5): SQTIHQWPATLVQPVGSPLSLECTVEGTSNPNLYWYRQAAGRGLQLLFYSVGIGQISSEVPQNLSASRPQDRQFILSSKKLLLSDSGFYLCAWSVLGYNGHQPQHFGDGTRLSIL.